The rows below give T cell receptor beta chains drawn from one sample of a study of identical twins. Via MiXCR, TCRdb re-called the 5' RACE reads, giving one row per CDR3 protein. The data show about 920,000 distinct CDR3 sequences, roughly an eighth seen once. The same sample was also used in a study of yellow fever vaccine responses in identical twins.

The sequenced sample was PBMCs. The receptors originated from a woman aged 18-30 years in good health. Each CDR3 is given with its conserved first and last residue. The order of the fields is J gene, V gene, D gene, clone size, CDR3 DNA, CDR3 protein. A D gene is named only where the DNA matches it firmly. Expanded clones are given a class, and other clones once, few, many or no size at all.

TRBJ2-5,TRBV28,-,-,TGTGCCAGCAGTTTTTTTCACGGCAGGGGAAACCAAGAGACCCAGTACTTC,CASSFFHGRGNQETQYF
TRBJ2-2,TRBV20-1,-,-,TGCAGTGCTAGTTTCGGGAACACCGGGGAGCTGTTTTTT,CSASFGNTGELFF
TRBJ2-4,TRBV18,-,-,TGTGCCAGCTCACCCGCGTGGGCAGGGGAGGCCAAAAACATTCAGTACTTC,CASSPAWAGEAKNIQYF
TRBJ2-2,TRBV19,TRBD2,few,TGTGCCGGGGGAGGGAGTAGCGGGAGGACCACCGGGGAGCTGTTTTTT,CAGGGSSGRTTGELFF
TRBJ2-3,TRBV10-2,-,few,TGCGCCAGCAGTGCGAAGAGCACAGATACGCAGTATTTT,CASSAKSTDTQYF
TRBJ2-3,TRBV20-1,TRBD2,-,TGCAGTGCTAGAGCTAGCGGGAGAACAGATACGCAGTATTTT,CSARASGRTDTQYF
TRBJ1-2,TRBV3-1,TRBD1,many,TGTGCCAGCAGCCCGGGACAGGGATCTAACTATGGCTACACCTTC,CASSPGQGSNYGYTF
TRBJ1-5,TRBV29-1,-,many,TGCAGCGTTGAGTGGGAGGTTGATCAGCCCCAGCATTTT,CSVEWEVDQPQHF
TRBJ2-1,TRBV12-3/TRBV12-4,TRBD2,-,TGTGCCAGCAGTCCCACCGCGCTAGCGGGGGGGTACAATGAGCAGTTCTTC,CASSPTALAGGYNEQFF
TRBJ2-2,TRBV7-9,-,-,TGTGCCAGCACCGAGGGGCTAGGCCCCGGGGAGCTGTTTTTT,CASTEGLGPGELFF
TRBJ1-5,TRBV12-3/TRBV12-4,TRBD1,-,TGTGCCAGCAAAAGGGGACAGGGTAGCAATCAGCCCCAGCATTTT,CASKRGQGSNQPQHF
TRBJ2-6,TRBV5-1,-,few,TGCGCCAGCAGCTTGTTCTCCTCTGGGGCCAACGTCCTGACTTTC,CASSLFSSGANVLTF
TRBJ2-2,TRBV7-9,-,few,TGTGCCAGCAGCTTGATTTCCTACACCGGGGAGCTGTTTTTT,CASSLISYTGELFF
TRBJ1-5,TRBV20-1,-,many,TGCAGTGCTAGGGAGTCCGGGGAAGCTCAGCCCCAGCATTTT,CSARESGEAQPQHF
TRBJ2-4,TRBV10-2,-,-,TGCGCCAGCAGGGTGGGGCAGGGCATTGGCGAAAACATTCAGTACTTC,CASRVGQGIGENIQYF
TRBJ2-6,TRBV12-3/TRBV12-4,-,-,TGTACCTTCTGTTTGCGGGGTACAGGGAGCTCTGGGGCCAACGTCCTGACTTTC,CTFCLRGTGSSGANVLTF
TRBJ2-1,TRBV9,TRBD2,-,TGTGCCAGCAGCGCGGGACTAGCGGGAATTAATGAGCAGTCCTTC,CASSAGLAGINEQSF
TRBJ2-7,TRBV20-1,-,-,TGCAGTGCTAGCCATGCAGGGGACCCCTCCTACGAGCAGTACTTC,CSASHAGDPSYEQYF
TRBJ2-2,TRBV20-1,TRBD2,-,TGCAGTGCTAGGCAACCGGGACTAGCGGGAACCGGGGAGCTGTTTTTT,CSARQPGLAGTGELFF
TRBJ2-3,TRBV24-1,-,-,TGTGCCACCAGTGGTTTAGGCGTCGATACGCAGTATTTT,CATSGLGVDTQYF
TRBJ2-1,TRBV7-6,TRBD2,-,TGTGCCAGCAGCAAACTAGCGGGAGAGATCAGGGATGAGCAGTTCTTC,CASSKLAGEIRDEQFF
TRBJ2-4,TRBV29-1,-,-,TGCAGCGTTAAGTCCCCGGGAGCCAAAAACATTCAGTACTTC,CSVKSPGAKNIQYF
TRBJ2-3,TRBV4-1,TRBD2,many,TGCGCCAGCAGCCAAGTCTGGACTAGCGGGAGAGATACGCAGTATTTT,CASSQVWTSGRDTQYF
TRBJ1-3,TRBV3-1,-,many,TGTGCCAGCAGCCAAGATTGGACGACCGGAAACACCATATATTTT,CASSQDWTTGNTIYF
TRBJ2-3,TRBV7-7,-,few,TGTGCCAGCAGCTCAAGCGGACTGATCACAGATACGCAGTATTTT,CASSSSGLITDTQYF
TRBJ2-7,TRBV5-1,-,many,TGCGCCAGCAGCAGGGACGGAGACTACGAGCAGTACTTC,CASSRDGDYEQYF
TRBJ1-1,TRBV14,-,-,TGTGCCAGCAGCCAAGTATGGGGGCTTGGCACTGAAGCTTTCTTT,CASSQVWGLGTEAFF
TRBJ1-4,TRBV4-2,TRBD1,-,TGTGTCAGCAGCCAAGATCGACAGGGGTCTAATGAAAAACTGTTTTTT,CVSSQDRQGSNEKLFF
TRBJ2-3,TRBV5-1,-,many,TGCGCCAGCACGGGGGATACGCAGTATTTT,CASTGDTQYF
TRBJ2-2,TRBV6-2/TRBV6-3,-,-,TGTGCCAGCAGTTATAGTTGGACCGGGGAGCTGTTTTTT,CASSYSWTGELFF
TRBJ1-2,TRBV7-9,TRBD1,few,TGTGCCAGCAGCTACCGGGACAGGGATGGCTACACCTTC,CASSYRDRDGYTF
TRBJ1-5,TRBV11-2,-,few,TGTGCCAGCAGCCCCCAGACCGAGAATAGCAATCAGCCCCAGCATTTT,CASSPQTENSNQPQHF
TRBJ1-1,TRBV9,-,few,TGTGCCAGCAGCGCAGAGGGGATGAACACTGAAGCTTTCTTT,CASSAEGMNTEAFF
TRBJ2-7,TRBV18,-,few,TGTGCCAGCTCACCATTCAGTGTCAGCTCCTACGAGCAGTACTTC,CASSPFSVSSYEQYF
TRBJ1-2,TRBV7-9,-,-,TGTGCCAGCAGCTTAGTAATCGACAGGCTGTATGGCTACACCTTC,CASSLVIDRLYGYTF
TRBJ2-3,TRBV7-6,-,-,TGTGCCAGCAGCAGACAGCGAATGGATACGCAGTATTTT,CASSRQRMDTQYF
TRBJ2-4,TRBV12-3/TRBV12-4,-,many,TGTGCCAGCAGTTCCCCAGGGCTGGCCAAAAACATTCAGTACTTC,CASSSPGLAKNIQYF
TRBJ2-2,TRBV18,TRBD1,few,TGTGCCAGCTCACCGAGACAGGGGGCGCCGGGCACCGGGGAGCTGTTTTTT,CASSPRQGAPGTGELFF
TRBJ2-3,TRBV20-1,-,few,TGCAGTGCTAGCCTAGTTTTGGGAACAGATACGCAGTATTTT,CSASLVLGTDTQYF
TRBJ1-1,TRBV27,TRBD1,-,TGTGCCAGCCGTCCCGGGACAGGGTCTCGGCCTGAAGCTTTCTTT,CASRPGTGSRPEAFF
TRBJ1-1,TRBV7-9,TRBD1,-,TGTGCCAGCAGCTTAGGGGGCCAGGGGGTACCTGAAGCTTTCTTT,CASSLGGQGVPEAFF
TRBJ2-5,TRBV10-3,-,-,TGTGCCATCAGTGAGTCCGGGTCCCAGTACTTC,CAISESGSQYF
TRBJ2-5,TRBV5-1,-,-,TGCGCCAGCAGCTCTACTAGACAGGTATACGGCAAAGAGACCCAGTACTTC,CASSSTRQVYGKETQYF
TRBJ2-6,TRBV28,-,few,TGTGCCAGCAATACACGCGGCCAGAGCTCTGGGGCCAACGTCCTGACTTTC,CASNTRGQSSGANVLTF
TRBJ2-1,TRBV20-1,TRBD2,few,TGCAGTGCTAGAGTGACTAGCGGGGGGCTGGGTGAGCAGTTCTTC,CSARVTSGGLGEQFF
TRBJ1-1,TRBV20-1,-,few,TGCAGTGCTTCGATGGGAACTATGAACACTGAAGCTTTCTTT,CSASMGTMNTEAFF
TRBJ2-1,TRBV27,-,-,TGTGCCAGCACTCGGGCGGGGTCGGGTGACAATGAGCAGTTCTTC,CASTRAGSGDNEQFF
TRBJ2-5,TRBV29-1,-,-,TGCAGCGTTGTTGGGAGACTGGCAAGAGAGACCCAGTACTTC,CSVVGRLARETQYF
TRBJ2-1,TRBV4-1,-,-,TGCGCCAGCAGTATTGAACAGGGAAATGAGCAGTTCTTC,CASSIEQGNEQFF
TRBJ2-4,TRBV6-2/TRBV6-3,-,-,TGTGCCAGCAGTTATCCCCTCCGCGGGAAGGCCAAAAACATTCAGTACTTC,CASSYPLRGKAKNIQYF
TRBJ1-1,TRBV9,-,many,TGTGCCAGCAGTGTTTGGGGGAACACTGAAGCTTTCTTT,CASSVWGNTEAFF
TRBJ2-6,TRBV12-3/TRBV12-4,-,-,TGTGCCAGCAGTTTAGGTCACCCGTCAGCTCTGGGGGCCAACGTCCTGACTTTC,CASSLGHPSALGANVLTF
TRBJ2-2,TRBV10-2,TRBD1,-,TGCGCCACCAGTACTCGACAGGGAGTAGCCGGGGAGCTGTTTTTT,CATSTRQGVAGELFF
TRBJ2-1,TRBV4-2,TRBD2,-,TGTGCCAGCAGCCAAGATTTGATAGCGGGGACGGGTAATGAGCAGTTCTTC,CASSQDLIAGTGNEQFF
TRBJ1-3,TRBV20-1,-,few,TGCAGTGCTAGAGATGGGGGCTCTGGAAACACCATATATTTT,CSARDGGSGNTIYF
TRBJ2-1,TRBV12-3/TRBV12-4,-,many,TGTGCCAGCAGTTTTGCGGGTAGACGGGGGGCCGGGAATGAGCAGTTCTTC,CASSFAGRRGAGNEQFF
TRBJ2-1,TRBV11-1,TRBD2,-,TGTGCCAGCAGCGGGGGGGGACTAGCGGTCCCGAGCTCCTACAATGAGCAGTTCTTC,CASSGGGLAVPSSYNEQFF
TRBJ1-1,TRBV5-6,-,few,TGTGCCAGCAGCTCTGTGGGGTGGGAAGCTTTCTTT,CASSSVGWEAFF
TRBJ1-5,TRBV27,TRBD1,few,TGTGCCAGCAGTTCGGGACAGATCGGAGGGCAGCCCCAGCATTTT,CASSSGQIGGQPQHF